A single T cell receptor beta chain is shown here with its context. Its specificity is not known. The entry originates in a study of T cell repertoires in cytomegalovirus infection. Study background: Indications of both CMV infection and matching HLA type were provided by public TCR beta signatures. The study, taken as a whole, reports: There were carriers of CMV plus the relevant HLA, and cumulative public TCR beta family frequency identified them. The response measured ex vivo was dominated by TCR beta clonotypes (HLA-C-restricted and CMV-specific).

The CDR3 consists of 14 residues. Germline CDR1 MNHNY, CDR2 SVGAGI (reference sequence). Trimming pared 8 bases from V and 2 bases from J, leaving 12 bases between. One entry per CDR3 protein results from TCRdb running MiXCR on the reads. The repertoire has under 200,000 distinct CDR3 sequences, under 30% of them found once; the top ten carry roughly 32%. The clonotype originates from a human donor in good health (CMV status not recorded). Some clones in this sample may be carry-over from other donors' samples. The sequenced material came from PBMCs. The chain employs TRBV6-6 and TRBJ2-2; D is unclear. The CDR3 is CASDLGLNTGELFF. CDR3 DNA sequence: TGTGCCAGCGACCTCGGGCTCAACACCGGGGAGCTGTTTTTT.